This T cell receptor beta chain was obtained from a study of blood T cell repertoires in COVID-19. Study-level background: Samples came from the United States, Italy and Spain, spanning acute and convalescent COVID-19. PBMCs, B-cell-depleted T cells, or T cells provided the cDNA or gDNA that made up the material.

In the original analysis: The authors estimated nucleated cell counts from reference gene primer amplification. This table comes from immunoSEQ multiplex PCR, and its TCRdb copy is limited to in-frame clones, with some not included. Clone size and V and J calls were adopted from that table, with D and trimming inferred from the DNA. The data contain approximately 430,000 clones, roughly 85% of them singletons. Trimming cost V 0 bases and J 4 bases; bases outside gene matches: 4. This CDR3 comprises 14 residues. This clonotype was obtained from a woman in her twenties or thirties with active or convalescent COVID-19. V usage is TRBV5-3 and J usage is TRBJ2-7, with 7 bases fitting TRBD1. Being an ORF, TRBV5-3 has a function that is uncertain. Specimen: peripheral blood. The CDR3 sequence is CARSLDRTGYEQYF. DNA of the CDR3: TGTGCCAGAAGCTTGGACAGGACAGGATACGAGCAGTACTTC.